The T cell receptor (beta chain) described here comes from a study of PD-1 blockade in classical Hodgkin lymphoma. The time point was: cycle 4 day 1 (C4D1), after more than five weeks of nivolumab. After autologous stem cell transplantation all patients relapsed, and prior brentuximab vedotin exposure differed between cohorts. Thawed PBMCs underwent magnetic negative selection to obtain purified CD8+ T cells. Only in-frame clones appear in the TCRdb table, and some are missing; sequencing was by immunoSEQ multiplex PCR. The table has around 4,500 clones, roughly 76% seen once. The germline V gene encodes CDR1 SGDLS and CDR2 YYNGEE. Trimming took 4 bases from V and 1 from J, leaving 2 bases between them. The CDR3 has 12 residues.

The TCR comes from a human donor with classical Hodgkin lymphoma. Specimen: CD8+ T cells from blood, collected before the fourth cycle of nivolumab. This chain connects TRBV9 to TRBJ2-2; D gene unclear. The CDR3 nucleotides read TGTGCCAGCAGCTTGAACACCGGGGAGCTGTTTTTT. Translation gives CASSLNTGELFF. The whole variable domain, remainder taken from reference TRBV9 and TRBJ2-2, is DSGVTQTPKHLITATGQRVTLRCSPRSGDLSVYWYQQSLDQGLQFLIQYYNGEERAKGNILERFSAQQFPDLHSELNLSSLELGDSALYFCASSLNTGELFFGEGSRLTVL.